This T cell receptor (beta chain) is drawn from a study of blood T cell repertoires in COVID-19. Overall study context: T cells, B-cell-depleted T cells, or PBMCs provided the cDNA or gDNA that served as material.

Those who participated ranged in age from roughly 18 to 90 years and resided in 20 to 30 US areas. Germline values: CDR1 SGDLS, CDR2 YYNGEE. Unmatched junction bases numbered 7, after V lost 3 bases and J lost 2 bases. The CDR3 extends over 16 amino acids. Only one count was recorded for this clone. The table came from immunoSEQ multiplex PCR; TCRdb's copy has only in-frame clones and leaves some out. The profile shows hundreds of thousands of clones, around nine tenths of them singletons. This rearrangement joins TRBV9 to TRBJ2-1; 8 bases are shared with TRBD2. The sample was PBMCs or T cells enriched from blood (not recorded which). This sequence originates from a woman aged 18-29 years who had been exposed to COVID-19. Here the CDR3 reads CASSGRAGATYNEQFF. For the CDR3, the DNA is TGTGCCAGCAGCGGGAGAGCGGGGGCCACCTACAATGAGCAGTTCTTC.